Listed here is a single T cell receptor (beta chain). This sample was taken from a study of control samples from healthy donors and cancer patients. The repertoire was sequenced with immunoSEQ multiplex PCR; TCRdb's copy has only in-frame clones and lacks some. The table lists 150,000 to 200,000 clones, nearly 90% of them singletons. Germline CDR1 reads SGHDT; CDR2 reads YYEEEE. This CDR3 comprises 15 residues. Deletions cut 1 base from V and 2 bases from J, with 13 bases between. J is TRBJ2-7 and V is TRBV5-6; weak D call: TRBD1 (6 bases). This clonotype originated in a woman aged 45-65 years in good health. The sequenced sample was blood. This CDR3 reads CASSLTGIAPYEQYF. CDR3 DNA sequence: TGTGCCAGCAGCTTGACAGGGATCGCCCCCTACGAGCAGTACTTC.